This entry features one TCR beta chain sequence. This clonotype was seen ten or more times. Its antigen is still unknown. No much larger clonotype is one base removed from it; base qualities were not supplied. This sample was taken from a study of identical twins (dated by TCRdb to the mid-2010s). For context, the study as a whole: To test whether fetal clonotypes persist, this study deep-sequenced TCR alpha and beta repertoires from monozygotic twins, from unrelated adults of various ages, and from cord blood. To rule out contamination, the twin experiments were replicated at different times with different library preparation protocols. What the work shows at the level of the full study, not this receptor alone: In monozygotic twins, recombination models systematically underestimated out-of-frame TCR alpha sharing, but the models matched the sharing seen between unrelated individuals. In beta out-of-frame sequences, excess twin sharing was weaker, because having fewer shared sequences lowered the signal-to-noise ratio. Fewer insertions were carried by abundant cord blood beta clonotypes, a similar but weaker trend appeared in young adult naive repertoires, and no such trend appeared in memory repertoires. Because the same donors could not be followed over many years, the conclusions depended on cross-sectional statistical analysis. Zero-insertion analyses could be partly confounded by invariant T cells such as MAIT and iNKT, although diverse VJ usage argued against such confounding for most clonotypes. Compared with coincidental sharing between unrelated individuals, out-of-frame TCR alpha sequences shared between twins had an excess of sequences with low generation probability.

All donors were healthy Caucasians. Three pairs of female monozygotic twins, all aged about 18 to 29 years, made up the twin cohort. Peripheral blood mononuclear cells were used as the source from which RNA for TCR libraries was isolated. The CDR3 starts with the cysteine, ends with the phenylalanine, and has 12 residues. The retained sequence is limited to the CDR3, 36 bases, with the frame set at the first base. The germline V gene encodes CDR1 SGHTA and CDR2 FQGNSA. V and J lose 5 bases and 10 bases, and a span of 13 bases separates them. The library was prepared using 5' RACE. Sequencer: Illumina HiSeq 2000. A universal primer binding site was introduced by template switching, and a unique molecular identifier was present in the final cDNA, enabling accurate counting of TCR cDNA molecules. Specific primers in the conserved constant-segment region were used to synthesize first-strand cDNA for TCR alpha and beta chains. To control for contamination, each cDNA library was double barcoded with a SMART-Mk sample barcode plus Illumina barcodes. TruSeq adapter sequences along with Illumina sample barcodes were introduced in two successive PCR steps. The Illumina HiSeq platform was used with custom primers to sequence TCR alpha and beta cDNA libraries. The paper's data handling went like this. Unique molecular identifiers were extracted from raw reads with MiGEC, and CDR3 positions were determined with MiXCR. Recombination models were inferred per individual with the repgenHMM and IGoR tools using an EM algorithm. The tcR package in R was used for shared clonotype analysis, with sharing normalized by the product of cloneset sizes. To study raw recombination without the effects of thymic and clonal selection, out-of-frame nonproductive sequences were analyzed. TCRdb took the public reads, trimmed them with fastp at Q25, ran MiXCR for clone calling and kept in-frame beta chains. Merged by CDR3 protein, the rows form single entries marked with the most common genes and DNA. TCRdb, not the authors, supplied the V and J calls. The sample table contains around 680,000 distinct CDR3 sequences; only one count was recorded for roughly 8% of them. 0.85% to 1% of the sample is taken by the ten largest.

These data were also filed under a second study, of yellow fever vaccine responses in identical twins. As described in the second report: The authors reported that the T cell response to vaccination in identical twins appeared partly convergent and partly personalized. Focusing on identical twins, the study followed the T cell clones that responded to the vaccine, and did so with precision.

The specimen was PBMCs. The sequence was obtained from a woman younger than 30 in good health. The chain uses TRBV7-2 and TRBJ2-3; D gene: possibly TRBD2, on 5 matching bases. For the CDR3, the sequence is CASSPTGMPQYF. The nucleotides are TGTGCCAGCAGCCCAACGGGGATGCCGCAGTATTTT.